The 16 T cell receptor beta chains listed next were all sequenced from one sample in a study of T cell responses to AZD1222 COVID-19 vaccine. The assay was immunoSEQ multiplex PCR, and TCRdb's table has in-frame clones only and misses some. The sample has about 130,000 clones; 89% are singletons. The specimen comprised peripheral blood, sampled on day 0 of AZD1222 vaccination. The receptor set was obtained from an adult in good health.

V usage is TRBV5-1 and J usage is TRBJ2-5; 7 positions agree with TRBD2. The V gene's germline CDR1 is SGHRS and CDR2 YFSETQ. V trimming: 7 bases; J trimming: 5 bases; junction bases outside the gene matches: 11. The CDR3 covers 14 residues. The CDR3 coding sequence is TGCGCCAGCGGAACCGCGACGCGGGGGGAGACCCAGTACTTC. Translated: CASGTATRGETQYF.

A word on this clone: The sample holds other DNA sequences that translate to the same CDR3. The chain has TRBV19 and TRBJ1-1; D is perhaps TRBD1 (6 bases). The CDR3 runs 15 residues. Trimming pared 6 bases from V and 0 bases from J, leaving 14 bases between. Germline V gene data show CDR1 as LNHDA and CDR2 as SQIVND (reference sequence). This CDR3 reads CASRRQVRMNTEAFF. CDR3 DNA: TGTGCCAGTAGAAGACAGGTTCGGATGAACACTGAAGCTTTCTTT.

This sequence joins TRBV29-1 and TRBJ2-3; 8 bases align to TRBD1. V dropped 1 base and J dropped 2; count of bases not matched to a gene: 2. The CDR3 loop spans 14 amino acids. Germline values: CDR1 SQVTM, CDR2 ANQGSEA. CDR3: CSVEGGQDTDTQYF. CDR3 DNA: TGCAGCGTTGAAGGGGGACAGGACACAGATACGCAGTATTTT.

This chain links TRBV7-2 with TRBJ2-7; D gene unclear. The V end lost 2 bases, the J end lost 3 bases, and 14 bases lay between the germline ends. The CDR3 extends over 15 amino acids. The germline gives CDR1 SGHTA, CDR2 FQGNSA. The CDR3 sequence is CASSLHGSTRYEQYF. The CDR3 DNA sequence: TGTGCCAGCAGCTTACACGGAAGTACCCGCTACGAGCAGTACTTC.

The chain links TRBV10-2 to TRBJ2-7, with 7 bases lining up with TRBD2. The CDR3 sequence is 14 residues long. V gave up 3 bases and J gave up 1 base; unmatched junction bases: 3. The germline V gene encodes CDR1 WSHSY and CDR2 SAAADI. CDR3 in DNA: TGCGCCAGCAGTGAAGGGACTACTTCCTACGAGCAGTACTTC. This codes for CASSEGTTSYEQYF.

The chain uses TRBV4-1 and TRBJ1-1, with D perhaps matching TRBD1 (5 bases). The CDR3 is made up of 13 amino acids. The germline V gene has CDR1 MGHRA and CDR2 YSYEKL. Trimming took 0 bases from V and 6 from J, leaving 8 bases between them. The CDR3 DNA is TGCGCCAGCAGCCAAGATTCGGGGGCTGAAGCTTTCTTT. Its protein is CASSQDSGAEAFF.

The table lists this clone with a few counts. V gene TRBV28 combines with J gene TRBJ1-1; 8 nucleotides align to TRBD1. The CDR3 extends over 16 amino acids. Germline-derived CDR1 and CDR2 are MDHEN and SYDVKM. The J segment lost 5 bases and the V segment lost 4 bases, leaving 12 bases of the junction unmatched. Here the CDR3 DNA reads TGTGCCAGCAGTTCAGGGGGCCCAGATGGATTGACTGAAGCTTTCTTT. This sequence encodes CASSSGGPDGLTEAFF.

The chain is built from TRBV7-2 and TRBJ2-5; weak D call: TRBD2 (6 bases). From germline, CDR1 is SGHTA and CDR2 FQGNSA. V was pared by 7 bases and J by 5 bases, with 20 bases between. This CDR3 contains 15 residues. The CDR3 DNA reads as TGTGCCAGCATCTTTTTATCGGGGGTTGGGGAGACCCAGTACTTC. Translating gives CASIFLSGVGETQYF.

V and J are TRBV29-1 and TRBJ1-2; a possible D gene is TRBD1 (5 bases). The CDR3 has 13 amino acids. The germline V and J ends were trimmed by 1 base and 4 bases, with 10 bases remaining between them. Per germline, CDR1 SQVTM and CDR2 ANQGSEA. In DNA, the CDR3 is TGCAGCGTTGAAGGAGGGGCCGGCTATGGCTACACCTTC. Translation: CSVEGGAGYGYTF.

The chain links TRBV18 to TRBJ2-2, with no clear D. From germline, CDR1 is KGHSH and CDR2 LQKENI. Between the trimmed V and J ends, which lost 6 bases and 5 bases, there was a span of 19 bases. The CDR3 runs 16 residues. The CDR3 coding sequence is TGTGCCAGCTCGGCCCCGGCAGGCCCATTGACCGGGGAGCTGTTTTTT. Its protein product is CASSAPAGPLTGELFF.

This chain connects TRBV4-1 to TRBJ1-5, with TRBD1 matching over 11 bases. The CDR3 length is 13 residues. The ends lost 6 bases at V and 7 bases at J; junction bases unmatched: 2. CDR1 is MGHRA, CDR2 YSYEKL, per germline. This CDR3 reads CASRGTGGQPQHF. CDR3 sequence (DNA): TGCGCCAGCAGAGGGACAGGGGGGCAGCCCCAGCATTTT.

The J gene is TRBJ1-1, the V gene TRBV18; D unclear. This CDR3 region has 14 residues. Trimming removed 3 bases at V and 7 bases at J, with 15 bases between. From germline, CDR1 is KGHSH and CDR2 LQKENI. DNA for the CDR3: TGTGCCAGCTCACCCTCGTTGGGAGAGAGTGAAGCTTTCTTT. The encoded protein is CASSPSLGESEAFF.

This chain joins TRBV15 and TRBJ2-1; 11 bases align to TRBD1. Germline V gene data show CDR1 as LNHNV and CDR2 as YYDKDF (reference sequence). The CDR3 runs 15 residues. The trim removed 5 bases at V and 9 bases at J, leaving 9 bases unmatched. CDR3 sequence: CATSDRTGGSSEQFF. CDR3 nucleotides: TGTGCCACCAGCGACCGGACAGGGGGCTCGAGTGAGCAGTTCTTC.

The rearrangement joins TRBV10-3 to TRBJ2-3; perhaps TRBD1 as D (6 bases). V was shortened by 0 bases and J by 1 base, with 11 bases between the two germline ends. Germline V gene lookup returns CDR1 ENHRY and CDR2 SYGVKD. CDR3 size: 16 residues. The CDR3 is CAISESQQGRTDTQYF. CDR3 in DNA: TGTGCCATCAGTGAGTCGCAACAGGGACGCACAGATACGCAGTATTTT.

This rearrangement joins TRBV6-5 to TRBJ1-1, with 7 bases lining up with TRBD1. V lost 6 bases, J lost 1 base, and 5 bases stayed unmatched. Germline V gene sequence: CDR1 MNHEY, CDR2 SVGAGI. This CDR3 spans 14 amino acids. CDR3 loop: CASSLGQPNTEAFF. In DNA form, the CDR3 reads TGTGCCAGCAGCCTGGGACAGCCGAACACTGAAGCTTTCTTT.

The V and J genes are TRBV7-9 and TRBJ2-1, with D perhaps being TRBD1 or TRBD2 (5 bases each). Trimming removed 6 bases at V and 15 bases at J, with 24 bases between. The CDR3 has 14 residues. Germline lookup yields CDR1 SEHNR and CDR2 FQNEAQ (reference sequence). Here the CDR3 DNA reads TGTGCCAGCAGTCGCCCCGGGACCCCCATTTTTCTGTTCTTC. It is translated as CASSRPGTPIFLFF.